A selection of T cell receptor beta chains follows, all from one sample in a study of T cell responses to AZD1222 COVID-19 vaccine. Repertoires were generated with immunoSEQ multiplex PCR, while TCRdb's copy carries only in-frame clones and drops some. The sample lists fewer than 150,000 clones, roughly 87% seen once, with approximately 9.3% in the top ten. This specimen was peripheral blood, taken on day 0 of AZD1222 vaccination. These receptors all stem from an adult in good health. Both conserved end residues are trimmed from each CDR3.

v_call: TRBV5-8; j_call: TRBJ2-7; cdr3_aa: ASTGRVILLREQY
v_call: TRBV19; j_call: TRBJ1-2; cdr3_aa: ASSIDGRATGYT
v_call: TRBV6-5; j_call: TRBJ1-1; cdr3_aa: ASIMSGESPEAF
v_call: TRBV5-5; j_call: TRBJ1-6; cdr3_aa: ASSLRTGDNSPLH
v_call: TRBV29-1; j_call: TRBJ2-7; cdr3_aa: SVAQGGEQY
v_call: TRBV4-2; j_call: TRBJ1-4; cdr3_aa: ASSQIERGYEKLF
v_call: TRBV5-6; j_call: TRBJ2-7; cdr3_aa: ASERGVSPGEQY
v_call: TRBV11-2; j_call: TRBJ2-5; cdr3_aa: ASSGGNAQY
v_call: TRBV28; j_call: TRBJ1-3; cdr3_aa: ASSFDSGNTIY
v_call: TRBV5-4; j_call: TRBJ1-2; cdr3_aa: ASSLADINYGYT
v_call: TRBV2; j_call: TRBJ2-5; cdr3_aa: ASSDLLARGETQY
v_call: TRBV18; j_call: TRBJ1-2; cdr3_aa: ASSPDRDRVYDGYT
v_call: TRBV18; j_call: TRBJ1-2; cdr3_aa: ASSPPGGVFYGYT
v_call: TRBV7-2; j_call: TRBJ2-1; cdr3_aa: ASTPRGLAGGSSYNEQF
v_call: TRBV2; j_call: TRBJ2-1; cdr3_aa: ASNLRTSWNEQF